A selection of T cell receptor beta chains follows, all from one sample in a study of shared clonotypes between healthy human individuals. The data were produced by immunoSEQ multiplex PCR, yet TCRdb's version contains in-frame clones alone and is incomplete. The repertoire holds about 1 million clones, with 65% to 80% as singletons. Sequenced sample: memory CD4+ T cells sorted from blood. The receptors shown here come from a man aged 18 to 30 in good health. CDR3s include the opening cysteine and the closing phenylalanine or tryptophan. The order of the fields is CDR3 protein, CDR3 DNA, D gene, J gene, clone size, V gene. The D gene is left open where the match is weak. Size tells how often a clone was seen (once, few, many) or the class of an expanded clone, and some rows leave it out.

cdr3_aa: CASSQALIGAQYF; cdr3_nt: TGTGCCAGCAGCCAAGCATTAATCGGGGCCCAGTACTTC; d_call: .; j_call: TRBJ2-5; clone_size: .; v_call: TRBV7-9
cdr3_aa: CASSLGTGGEKLFF; cdr3_nt: TGCGCCAGCAGCTTGGGGACCGGCGGCGAAAAACTGTTTTTT; d_call: .; j_call: TRBJ1-4; clone_size: .; v_call: TRBV5-1
cdr3_aa: CASSPIPTGVGTEAFF; cdr3_nt: TGCGCCAGCAGCCCGATACCGACAGGGGTCGGCACTGAAGCTTTCTTT; d_call: TRBD1; j_call: TRBJ1-1; clone_size: many; v_call: TRBV5-1
cdr3_aa: CASSDTDRGKNIQYF; cdr3_nt: TGTGCCAGCAGCGACACCGACAGGGGTAAAAACATTCAGTACTTC; d_call: TRBD1; j_call: TRBJ2-4; clone_size: .; v_call: TRBV7-9
cdr3_aa: CASSLAGGTGVGYTF; cdr3_nt: TGCGCCAGCAGCTTGGCCGGAGGGACAGGGGTTGGCTACACCTTC; d_call: TRBD1; j_call: TRBJ1-2; clone_size: .; v_call: TRBV5-1
cdr3_aa: CASRGNDISGELFF; cdr3_nt: TGTGCCAGCAGAGGGAACGACATATCCGGGGAGCTGTTTTTT; d_call: .; j_call: TRBJ2-2; clone_size: many; v_call: TRBV2
cdr3_aa: CASSTDRESRYEQYF; cdr3_nt: TGTGCCAGCTCAACGGACAGGGAGAGTAGGTACGAGCAGTACTTC; d_call: TRBD1; j_call: TRBJ2-7; clone_size: .; v_call: TRBV18
cdr3_aa: CASSYPSLARGPDAQYF; cdr3_nt: TGTGCCAGCAGTTACCCCAGCCTAGCGAGGGGGCCAGATGCGCAGTATTTT; d_call: .; j_call: TRBJ2-3; clone_size: .; v_call: TRBV6-7
cdr3_aa: CASSLSGQVNQPQHF; cdr3_nt: TGTGCCAGCAGCTTGAGTGGACAGGTTAATCAGCCCCAGCATTTT; d_call: TRBD1; j_call: TRBJ1-5; clone_size: few; v_call: TRBV7-8
cdr3_aa: CASTLTVGELFF; cdr3_nt: TGTGCCAGCACTCTAACGGTCGGGGAGCTGTTTTTT; d_call: .; j_call: TRBJ2-2; clone_size: few; v_call: TRBV2
cdr3_aa: CASKRDPSTGELFF; cdr3_nt: TGTGCCAGTAAAAGGGACCCCAGCACCGGGGAGCTGTTTTTT; d_call: .; j_call: TRBJ2-2; clone_size: .; v_call: TRBV2
cdr3_aa: CASSFPGSEQYF; cdr3_nt: TGTGCCAGCAGTTTTCCCGGTTCCGAGCAGTACTTC; d_call: .; j_call: TRBJ2-7; clone_size: .; v_call: TRBV27
cdr3_aa: CASSAGTSGGQETQYF; cdr3_nt: TGTGCCAGCAGCGCCGGGACTAGCGGGGGACAAGAGACCCAGTACTTC; d_call: TRBD2; j_call: TRBJ2-5; clone_size: once; v_call: TRBV2
cdr3_aa: CASLKGGGSGNTIYF; cdr3_nt: TGTGCCAGCCTTAAGGGAGGGGGGTCTGGAAACACCATATATTTT; d_call: .; j_call: TRBJ1-3; clone_size: .; v_call: TRBV27
cdr3_aa: CASSAEPHQETQYF; cdr3_nt: TGTGCCAGCAGCGCCGAACCACACCAAGAGACCCAGTACTTC; d_call: .; j_call: TRBJ2-5; clone_size: few; v_call: TRBV9
cdr3_aa: CASSQEERQGYGYTF; cdr3_nt: TGTGCCAGCAGCCAAGAGGAGAGGCAAGGGTATGGCTACACCTTC; d_call: .; j_call: TRBJ1-2; clone_size: .; v_call: TRBV14
cdr3_aa: CASSIGQAYEQYF; cdr3_nt: TGTGCCAGTAGTATAGGACAGGCCTACGAGCAGTACTTC; d_call: .; j_call: TRBJ2-7; clone_size: .; v_call: TRBV19
cdr3_aa: CASSGLNTEAFF; cdr3_nt: TGTGCCAGCTCGGGGTTGAACACTGAAGCTTTCTTT; d_call: .; j_call: TRBJ1-1; clone_size: .; v_call: TRBV28
cdr3_aa: CASSGNRDNLEKLFF; cdr3_nt: TGTGCCAGCAGTGGCAACCGGGACAATCTTGAAAAACTGTTTTTT; d_call: .; j_call: TRBJ1-4; clone_size: .; v_call: TRBV6-1
cdr3_aa: CASSVTSGGGQETQYF; cdr3_nt: TGTGCCAGCAGTGTGACTAGCGGAGGGGGGCAAGAGACCCAGTACTTC; d_call: TRBD2; j_call: TRBJ2-5; clone_size: .; v_call: TRBV2
cdr3_aa: CASSQPRTGGDYGYTF; cdr3_nt: TGTGCCAGCAGTCAACCCCGGACAGGGGGCGATTATGGCTACACCTTC; d_call: TRBD1; j_call: TRBJ1-2; clone_size: .; v_call: TRBV6-6
cdr3_aa: CASVALQKGPQHF; cdr3_nt: TGTGCCAGCGTAGCGCTTCAAAAAGGGCCCCAGCATTTT; d_call: .; j_call: TRBJ1-5; clone_size: .; v_call: TRBV2
cdr3_aa: CASSQDAGTQFF; cdr3_nt: TGTGCCAGCAGCCAAGACGCGGGGACCCAGTTCTTC; d_call: .; j_call: TRBJ2-1; clone_size: many; v_call: TRBV4-2
cdr3_aa: CASSPQVMAGTGELFF; cdr3_nt: TGCGCCAGCAGCCCCCAAGTTATGGCCGGGACCGGGGAGCTGTTTTTT; d_call: .; j_call: TRBJ2-2; clone_size: .; v_call: TRBV5-1
cdr3_aa: CASSSGQGLFALHF; cdr3_nt: TGCGCCAGCAGCTCTGGACAGGGTCTTTTCGCCCTCCACTTT; d_call: TRBD1; j_call: TRBJ1-6; clone_size: few; v_call: TRBV5-1
cdr3_aa: CASSRRGMGDTQYF; cdr3_nt: TGTGCCAGCAGCCGACGGGGCATGGGAGATACGCAGTATTTT; d_call: .; j_call: TRBJ2-3; clone_size: .; v_call: TRBV7-2
cdr3_aa: CASSQDISARAAFSF; cdr3_nt: TGCGCCAGCAGCCAAGATATCTCAGCACGAGCGGCATTCTCCTTC; d_call: .; j_call: TRBJ1-2; clone_size: .; v_call: TRBV4-3
cdr3_aa: CAISESGGSYEQYF; cdr3_nt: TGTGCCATCAGTGAGTCGGGCGGATCCTACGAGCAGTACTTC; d_call: .; j_call: TRBJ2-7; clone_size: few; v_call: TRBV10-3
cdr3_aa: CASRLRGASTDTQYF; cdr3_nt: TGCGCCAGCAGGCTGAGGGGGGCCAGCACAGATACGCAGTATTTT; d_call: .; j_call: TRBJ2-3; clone_size: .; v_call: TRBV5-1
cdr3_aa: CASSQDRRGALYEQYF; cdr3_nt: TGCGCCAGCAGCCAAGATCGGAGAGGGGCCCTCTACGAGCAGTACTTC; d_call: .; j_call: TRBJ2-7; clone_size: .; v_call: TRBV4-3
cdr3_aa: CASSQPGQAEAFF; cdr3_nt: TGCGCCAGCAGCCAACCCGGACAGGCTGAAGCTTTCTTT; d_call: TRBD1; j_call: TRBJ1-1; clone_size: .; v_call: TRBV4-1
cdr3_aa: CASSQTSGSLGDTQYF; cdr3_nt: TGTGCCAGCAGCCAAACTAGCGGGAGTTTAGGGGATACGCAGTATTTT; d_call: TRBD2; j_call: TRBJ2-3; clone_size: .; v_call: TRBV11-2
cdr3_aa: CASSRGLVTDTQYF; cdr3_nt: TGTGCCAGCTCCCGTGGGCTCGTCACAGATACGCAGTATTTT; d_call: .; j_call: TRBJ2-3; clone_size: .; v_call: TRBV18
cdr3_aa: CASSPGRQNTGELFF; cdr3_nt: TGTGCCAGCTCACCGGGACGGCAGAACACCGGGGAGCTGTTTTTT; d_call: .; j_call: TRBJ2-2; clone_size: .; v_call: TRBV18
cdr3_aa: CASSERGTGGRTEAFF; cdr3_nt: TGTGCCAGCAGTGAAAGGGGGACAGGGGGAAGGACTGAAGCTTTCTTT; d_call: TRBD1; j_call: TRBJ1-1; clone_size: .; v_call: TRBV6-1
cdr3_aa: CASSSDRDTQYF; cdr3_nt: TGCGCCAGCAGTTCCGACAGAGATACGCAGTATTTT; d_call: .; j_call: TRBJ2-3; clone_size: .; v_call: TRBV5-1
cdr3_aa: CASSPPGTGNTGELFF; cdr3_nt: TGTGCCAGCTCACCCCCCGGGACAGGGAACACCGGGGAGCTGTTTTTT; d_call: TRBD1; j_call: TRBJ2-2; clone_size: .; v_call: TRBV18
cdr3_aa: CASSITALPRNEQFF; cdr3_nt: TGTGCCAGCAGTATTACGGCCCTCCCGCGGAATGAGCAGTTCTTC; d_call: .; j_call: TRBJ2-1; clone_size: .; v_call: TRBV2
cdr3_aa: CASRSQGANEKLFF; cdr3_nt: TGCGCCAGCAGGTCACAGGGTGCTAATGAAAAACTGTTTTTT; d_call: .; j_call: TRBJ1-4; clone_size: .; v_call: TRBV5-1
cdr3_aa: CASSATGIQETQYF; cdr3_nt: TGTGCCAGCAGTGCGACGGGGATACAAGAGACCCAGTACTTC; d_call: .; j_call: TRBJ2-5; clone_size: many; v_call: TRBV2
cdr3_aa: CASSEDPNQPQHF; cdr3_nt: TGTGCCAGCAGCGAGGACCCAAATCAGCCCCAGCATTTT; d_call: .; j_call: TRBJ1-5; clone_size: .; v_call: TRBV9
cdr3_aa: CASSEAGTSAYNEQFF; cdr3_nt: TGTGCCAGCAGCGAGGCCGGGACTAGCGCATACAATGAGCAGTTCTTC; d_call: TRBD2; j_call: TRBJ2-1; clone_size: .; v_call: TRBV9
cdr3_aa: CASSLVEGNTIYF; cdr3_nt: TGTGCCAGCAGCCTAGTCGAGGGAAACACCATATATTTT; d_call: .; j_call: TRBJ1-3; clone_size: .; v_call: TRBV11-2
cdr3_aa: CATLLTRERGDDYNEQFF; cdr3_nt: TGTGCCACACTTCTTACCCGGGAGCGGGGGGATGACTACAATGAGCAGTTCTTC; d_call: TRBD2; j_call: TRBJ2-1; clone_size: .; v_call: TRBV28
cdr3_aa: CASSQDGMGADTQYF; cdr3_nt: TGTGCCAGCAGCCAAGACGGGATGGGCGCGGATACGCAGTATTTT; d_call: .; j_call: TRBJ2-3; clone_size: .; v_call: TRBV4-2
cdr3_aa: CASSQNQGPYEQYF; cdr3_nt: TGCGCCAGCAGCCAAAATCAGGGCCCCTACGAGCAGTACTTC; d_call: .; j_call: TRBJ2-7; clone_size: .; v_call: TRBV4-1